The sample holds one count of the clone carrying this T cell receptor (beta chain). Deletions cut 1 base from V and 5 bases from J, with 12 bases between. Germline values: CDR1 PRHDT, CDR2 FYEKMQ (reference sequence). CDR3 size: 14 residues. This entry comes from a study of shared clonotypes between healthy human individuals. Study context: Each donor contributed plates that comprised three CD4 naive, three CD4 memory, two CD8 naive and one CD8 memory.

Profiled with immunoSEQ multiplex PCR; TCRdb holds only in-frame clones, not every one. The profile covers 2,500,000 or so clones, with more than 90% appearing a single time and around 0.15% taken by the ten largest. The source of this sequence is a man aged 18 to 35 in good health. The chain uses TRBV13 and TRBJ2-7; maybe TRBD2 (6 bases). The sequencing sample was made of naive CD4+ T cells sorted from blood. Subset in this sample: CD45RA+ positively selected. The CDR3 region has the DNA TGTGCCAGCAGCTTAGCAGCGGGCCTAAACGAGCAGTACTTC. Translating it yields CASSLAAGLNEQYF.